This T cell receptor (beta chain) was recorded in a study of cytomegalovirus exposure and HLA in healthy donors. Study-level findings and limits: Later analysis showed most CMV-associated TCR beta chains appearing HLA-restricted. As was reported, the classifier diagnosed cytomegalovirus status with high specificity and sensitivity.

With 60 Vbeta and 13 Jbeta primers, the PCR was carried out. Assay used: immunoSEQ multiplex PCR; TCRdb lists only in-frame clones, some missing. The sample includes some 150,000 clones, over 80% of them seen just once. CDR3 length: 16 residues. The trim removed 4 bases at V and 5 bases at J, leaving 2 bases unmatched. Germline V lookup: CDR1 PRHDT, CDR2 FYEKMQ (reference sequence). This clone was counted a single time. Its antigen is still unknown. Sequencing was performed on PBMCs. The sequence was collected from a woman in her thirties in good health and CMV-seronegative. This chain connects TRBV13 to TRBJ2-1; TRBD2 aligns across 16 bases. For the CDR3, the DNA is TGTGCCAGCAGCTGGGGGACTAGCGGGAGGGACAATGAGCAGTTCTTC. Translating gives CASSWGTSGRDNEQFF. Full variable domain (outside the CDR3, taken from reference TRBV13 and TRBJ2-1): AAGVIQSPRHLIKEKRETATLKCYPIPRHDTVYWYQQGPGQDPQFLISFYEKMQSDKGSIPDRFSAQQFSDYHSELNMSSLELGDSALYFCASSWGTSGRDNEQFFGPGTRLTVL.